The next 3 T cell receptor beta chains were all read from a single sample in a study of cytomegalovirus exposure and HLA in healthy donors. Primers for the PCR totalled 60 Vbeta and 13 Jbeta. TCRdb keeps only in-frame clones here, not all; method: immunoSEQ multiplex PCR. The data hold about 190,000 clones, with 70% to 75% observed a single time. Source material: PBMCs. These TCRs come from a young woman in good health and CMV-seropositive.

J is TRBJ1-1 and V is TRBV19, with D possibly being TRBD1 (6 bases). The CDR3 totals 14 residues. V lost 4 bases and J lost 5, with 14 bases in between. The germline V gene encodes CDR1 LNHDA and CDR2 SQIVND (reference sequence). The DNA for the CDR3 is TGTGCCAGTAGTACCACCACAGGGAAGACTGAAGCTTTCTTT. Protein sequence: CASSTTTGKTEAFF.

This clone turned up a few times. The J gene is TRBJ1-1, the V gene TRBV6-6; D is undetermined. With 8 bases removed from V and 4 bases from J, the gap between germline ends came to 14 bases. The germline CDR1 and CDR2 sequences are MNHNY and SVGAGI (reference sequence). The CDR3 totals 13 residues. The CDR3 bases are TGTGCCAGCTCGGACCGGCGGGGCACTGAAGCTTTCTTT. This encodes CASSDRRGTEAFF.

The chain uses TRBV5-6 and TRBJ2-7; 9 nucleotides align to TRBD1. The junction had 9 bases not matched to a gene; V was cut back by 4 bases and J by 4 bases. Germline V gives CDR1 SGHDT, CDR2 YYEEEE. CDR3 length: 15 amino acids. The CDR3 nucleotides are TGTGCCAGCAGCCCGACAGGGGGGGACCCTTACGAGCAGTACTTC. Its translation: CASSPTGGDPYEQYF.